The 20 T cell receptor beta chains below come from one sample, sequenced in a study of CD8 T cells in ankylosing spondylitis. MiXCR, applied by TCRdb to the 5' RACE reads, yields one record per CDR3 protein. The sample contains 250,000 to 400,000 distinct CDR3 sequences, more than 9% of which appear only once. Sequenced material: blood, either unsorted or a sorted T cell fraction (not recorded which). Receptor source: a female donor with ankylosing spondylitis or in good health (not recorded which).

This rearrangement joins TRBV11-2 to TRBJ2-5; no firm D call. Germline lookup yields CDR1 SGHAT and CDR2 FQNNGV. Trimming removed 5 bases from V and 3 bases from J, with 16 bases in between. The CDR3 has 15 amino acids. The CDR3 reads CASSSTLVWEETQYF. CDR3 DNA sequence: TGTGCCAGCAGCAGCACGTTGGTCTGGGAAGAGACCCAGTACTTC.

This clonotype was seen repeatedly, ten times or more. The V call is TRBV7-2, the J call TRBJ2-1, with 10 bases fitting TRBD2. Trimming removed 0 bases from V and 7 bases from J; junction bases left unmatched: 12. The length of the CDR3 is 18 residues. Germline loops: CDR1 SGHTA, CDR2 FQGNSA. CDR3 sequence reads: CASSLARAGGLNRNEQFF. The CDR3 DNA sequence: TGTGCCAGCAGCTTAGCACGAGCGGGAGGGCTAAATCGAAATGAGCAGTTCTTC.

This clonotype was detected a few times. V usage is TRBV5-5 and J usage is TRBJ1-1; D remains ambiguous. This CDR3 has 15 amino acids. Trimming left V 2 bases short and J 2 bases short, with 13 bases between. Germline loops: CDR1 SGHKS, CDR2 YYEKEE (reference sequence). CDR3 nucleotide sequence: TGTGCCAGCAGCTTTAATTTATGGCGAAACACTGAAGCTTTCTTT. This gives the protein CASSFNLWRNTEAFF.

This clonotype was picked up many times. V and J are TRBV7-9 and TRBJ1-2, with D unresolved. Germline CDR1 reads SEHNR; CDR2 reads FQNEAQ (reference sequence). V lost 1 base, J lost 4 bases, and 16 bases lay in between. The CDR3 contains 16 residues. The CDR3 here is CASSLEGIGRVYGYTF. The CDR3 nucleotides are TGTGCCAGCAGCTTAGAAGGTATAGGGCGAGTCTATGGCTACACCTTC.

This clonotype showed up many times. The chain couples TRBV7-2 to TRBJ2-2; D unclear. V was cut by 3 bases and J by 4 bases, with 9 bases left in between. Germline V gene lookup returns CDR1 SGHTA and CDR2 FQGNSA. This CDR3 spans 14 amino acids. CDR3 region: CASSFTALTGELFF. The CDR3 DNA reads TGTGCCAGCAGCTTCACAGCCCTCACCGGGGAGCTGTTTTTT.

In its sample, this clonotype was seen many times. The rearrangement uses TRBV12-3 or TRBV12-4 and TRBJ1-3; D call uncertain. The CDR3 consists of 18 residues. V was pared by 4 bases and J by 0 bases, with 19 bases between. The CDR3 loop reads CASSSTSASTYSGNTIYF. CDR3 DNA: TGTGCCAGCAGTTCTACTTCGGCATCCACCTACTCTGGAAACACCATATATTTT.

There are many counts of this clonotype. The chain recombines TRBV18 with TRBJ1-3; D unresolved. CDR1 and CDR2 from the germline V gene are KGHSH and LQKENI. The CDR3 contains 15 residues. The germline V and J ends were trimmed by 0 bases and 0 bases, with 6 bases remaining between them. The CDR3 DNA reads as TGTGCCAGCTCACCACCAACGAGCTCTGGAAACACCATATATTTT. It specifies CASSPPTSSGNTIYF.

The J gene is TRBJ2-7, the V gene TRBV5-1, with TRBD1 as a possible D gene (6 bases). Per the germline V gene, CDR1 is SGHRS and CDR2 is YFSETQ. Between the trimmed V and J ends, which lost 0 bases and 2 bases, there was a span of 9 bases. The CDR3 consists of 14 residues. The CDR3 spells CASSLDQGPYEQYF. CDR3 bases: TGCGCCAGCAGCTTGGACCAGGGGCCCTACGAGCAGTACTTC.

The J gene is TRBJ2-7, the V gene TRBV12-3 or TRBV12-4; 7 nucleotides line up with TRBD2. The CDR3 has 13 residues. The V gene end was trimmed by 3 bases and the J gene end by 6 bases; junction bases not matched to a gene: 5. This CDR3 is CASSFTSVGEQYF. The CDR3 nucleotides read TGTGCCAGCAGTTTCACTAGCGTGGGCGAGCAGTACTTC.

This clonotype came up many times. This sequence joins TRBV5-1 and TRBJ1-5; 9 bases match TRBD1. Germline V gene lookup returns CDR1 SGHRS and CDR2 YFSETQ. The CDR3 contains 15 residues. Trimming cost V 3 bases and J 5 bases; bases outside gene matches: 6. The CDR3 spells CASSSGQGGDQPQHF. The CDR3 DNA sequence: TGCGCCAGCAGCTCGGGACAGGGAGGAGATCAGCCCCAGCATTTT.

Many counts were recorded for this clonotype. The chain carries TRBV7-9 and TRBJ2-5, with 8 bases matching TRBD1. This CDR3 has 17 residues. From germline, CDR1 is SEHNR and CDR2 FQNEAQ (reference sequence). V lost 7 bases, J lost 5 bases, and 18 bases stayed unmatched. The CDR3 bases are TGTGCCAGCAACACGGGTAGAATGACAGGGGCCTTGGAGACCCAGTACTTC. It translates to CASNTGRMTGALETQYF.

V gene TRBV18 combines with J gene TRBJ1-2; no definite D call. Between the trimmed V and J ends, which lost 3 bases and 0 bases, there was a span of 20 bases. CDR3 size: 18 residues. Germline CDR1 reads KGHSH; CDR2 reads LQKENI. The DNA of the CDR3 is TGTGCCAGCTCACCTACGACGTCTTGGGGAACGTCTAACTATGGCTACACCTTC. This translates into CASSPTTSWGTSNYGYTF.

The chain couples TRBV6-5 to TRBJ1-5; D is uncertain. Germline-derived CDR1 and CDR2 are MNHEY and SVGAGI. V dropped 2 bases and J dropped 7 bases, with 12 bases sitting between them. This CDR3 has 14 amino acids. CDR3 coding DNA: TGTGCCAGCAGTTACATGGGAATTGGCCAGCCCCAGCATTTT. Protein sequence: CASSYMGIGQPQHF.

The table lists this clonotype with many counts. The chain recombines TRBV27 with TRBJ2-7, with D possibly TRBD1 on 5 matching bases. This CDR3 has 14 amino acids. Looked up from germline, CDR1 is MNHEY and CDR2 is SMNVEV (reference sequence). Trimming pared 5 bases from V and 3 bases from J, leaving 14 bases between. CDR3 residues: CASSPRQGDYEQYF. CDR3 bases: TGTGCCAGCAGTCCTCGGCAGGGCGACTACGAGCAGTACTTC.

The DNA of the CDR3 is TGTGCCACCAGCAGAGGAGGATGGGGGACAGCTAATTCACCCCTCCACTTT. Encoded protein: CATSRGGWGTANSPLHF. V usage is TRBV15 and J usage is TRBJ1-6; 7 positions match TRBD1. The CDR3 has 17 residues. Germline values: CDR1 LNHNV, CDR2 YYDKDF (reference sequence). Trimming took 1 base from V and 6 from J; bases not matched to a gene: 9.

This clonotype was found many times. The chain carries TRBV2 and TRBJ2-2; D possibly matches TRBD1 or TRBD2 (6 bases each). This CDR3 region has 15 residues. Trimming removed 6 bases from V and 7 bases from J, with 18 bases in between. Germline values: CDR1 SNHLY, CDR2 FYNNEI. The CDR3 DNA follows: TGTGCCAGCAGCTCGACAGGAGGGATAGGCGGGGAGCTGTTTTTT. Encoded protein: CASSSTGGIGGELFF. Full variable domain (remainder filled in from reference TRBV2 and TRBJ2-2): EPEVTQTPSHQVTQMGQEVILRCVPISNHLYFYWYRQILGQKVEFLVSFYNNEISEKSEIFDDQFSVERPDGSNFTLKIRSTKLEDSAMYFCASSSTGGIGGELFFGEGSRLTVL.

This clonotype was counted at least ten times. The chain employs TRBV28 and TRBJ1-2; D possibly corresponds to TRBD1 (5 bases). CDR1 and CDR2 from the germline V gene are MDHEN and SYDVKM. Trimming stripped 8 bases from V and 4 bases from J, with 14 bases between. The CDR3 consists of 13 residues. DNA of the CDR3: TGTGCCAGCTCCCCCGGGGGGGGCTATGGCTACACCTTC. Residues: CASSPGGGYGYTF.

This clonotype was counted a few times. The chain carries TRBV25-1 and TRBJ2-7; D may correspond to TRBD1 or TRBD2 (5 bases each). The germline gives CDR1 MGHDK, CDR2 SYGVNS. The length of the CDR3 is 15 residues. Trimming cost V 4 bases and J 4 bases, with 17 bases left between them. CDR3 amino acids: CASSGPGPLRYEQYF. The DNA for the CDR3 is TGTGCCAGCAGTGGGCCGGGGCCCCTCCGGTACGAGCAGTACTTC.

This clonotype came up many times. The chain links TRBV6-5 to TRBJ1-3; no clear D. Germline lookup yields CDR1 MNHEY and CDR2 SVGAGI. This CDR3 contains 13 residues. The ends were cut back, 0 bases at V and 3 bases at J, with 3 bases in the middle. The CDR3 DNA reads as TGTGCCAGCAGTTACTCGGATGGAAACACCATATATTTT. Protein product: CASSYSDGNTIYF.

The sample holds many counts of this clonotype. The V gene is TRBV20-1, the J gene TRBJ1-2, with D tentatively TRBD1 (5 bases). Germline CDR1 and CDR2: DFQATT and SNEGSKA (reference sequence). Trimming removed 4 bases at V and 3 bases at J, with 12 bases between. This CDR3 has 13 amino acids. This chain's CDR3 is CSATLQADYGYTF. The CDR3 nucleotides are TGCAGTGCTACCCTACAGGCGGACTATGGCTACACCTTC.